A few counts support the clone carrying this TCR beta chain. Its antigen is not known. These data come from a study of T cells after yellow fever vaccination. Study-level points and caveats: A small share of clonotypes appeared in both CD4 and CD8 compartments.

TCRdb re-derived calls from the 5' RACE reads in MiXCR, one entry per CDR3 protein. The sample records 500,000 to 700,000 distinct CDR3 sequences, 15% to 20% being singletons. In germline, CDR1 is SGHTA, CDR2 FQGNSA. V lost 3 bases and J lost 0, with 10 bases in between. CDR3 length: 15 residues. The source of this sequence is a man younger than 40 who received the YFV17D yellow fever vaccine. This chain joins TRBV7-2 and TRBJ2-3; D remains unclear. The specimen comprised PBMCs, sampled 15 days after the yellow fever booster vaccination. This CDR3 reads CASSFAVSSTDTQYF. The DNA of the CDR3 is TGTGCCAGCAGCTTCGCAGTCTCTAGCACAGATACGCAGTATTTT.